These T cell receptor beta chains were read from a single sample in a study of OX40 agonist ivuxolimab in advanced cancers. The data were produced by immunoSEQ multiplex PCR, yet TCRdb's version contains in-frame clones alone and is incomplete. The sample lists tens of thousands of clones, around 87% occurring once. The sequenced sample was CD4+ or CD8+ T cells sorted from blood, obtained in a trial of the OX40 agonist ivuxolimab. Receptors were obtained from an adult with an advanced solid tumor such as melanoma, head and neck, liver or kidney cancer. CDR3s include the opening cysteine and the closing phenylalanine or tryptophan. The D gene is left open where the match is weak. Clone size is stated in some rows and not others, as once, few, many or a class when expanded.

TRBV11-3	TRBD2	TRBJ2-5	once	CASSLGSSGGYQETQYF	TGTGCCAGCAGCTTAGGCTCTAGCGGGGGATACCAAGAGACCCAGTACTTC
TRBV12-5	.	TRBJ1-2	.	CASGSSTGNYGYTF	TGTGCTAGTGGTTCCTCGACAGGCAACTATGGCTACACCTTC
TRBV6-5	.	TRBJ1-5	.	CASSYRQQPQHF	TGTGCCAGCAGTTACCGCCAGCAGCCCCAGCATTTT
TRBV2	.	TRBJ2-1	once	CASAGYNEQFF	TGTGCCAGCGCAGGGTACAATGAGCAGTTCTTC
TRBV7-2	TRBD1	TRBJ2-4	.	CASSLVGTGLNIQYF	TGTGCCAGCAGCTTAGTCGGGACAGGGTTAAACATTCAGTACTTC
TRBV7-2	.	TRBJ2-3	.	CASSYGTPLTDTQYF	TGTGCCAGCAGCTACGGGACACCTCTCACAGATACGCAGTATTTT
TRBV18	TRBD1	TRBJ1-5	.	CASSPTGQGLRQPQHF	TGTGCCAGCTCACCAACGGGACAGGGTTTAAGGCAGCCCCAGCATTTT
TRBV15	.	TRBJ1-5	.	CATSRVDQPQHF	TGTGCCACCAGCAGAGTGGATCAGCCCCAGCATTTT
TRBV4-1	TRBD2	TRBJ2-7	.	CASSQVGLYYEQYF	TGCGCCAGCAGCCAAGTGGGACTATACTACGAGCAGTACTTC
TRBV2	.	TRBJ1-2	.	CACRSIHPNYGYTF	TGTGCCTGCCGGTCGATCCACCCTAACTATGGCTACACCTTC
TRBV11-2	.	TRBJ2-7	.	CASRTIRDGSYEQYF	TGTGCCAGCAGGACAATTCGCGATGGCTCCTACGAGCAGTACTTC
TRBV6-5	TRBD1	TRBJ1-2	.	CASSYSDRGQGYTF	TGTGCCAGCAGTTACTCGGACAGGGGGCAAGGCTACACCTTC
TRBV28	.	TRBJ1-3	.	CASNDRAGTGGNTIYF	TGTGCCAGCAATGACCGCGCCGGGACGGGAGGAAACACCATATATTTT
TRBV13	TRBD1	TRBJ2-3	.	CASGTGVGTDTQYF	TGTGCCAGCGGGACAGGGGTCGGAACAGATACGCAGTATTTT
TRBV13	.	TRBJ2-3	.	CASSSRASDTQYF	TGTGCCAGCAGCTCCAGAGCGTCAGATACGCAGTATTTT
TRBV11-3	.	TRBJ2-3	.	CASSINSVSPQYF	TGTGCCAGCAGCATAAACTCCGTATCTCCGCAGTATTTT
TRBV6-5	TRBD1	TRBJ1-2	.	CASSQGGRADYGYTF	TGTGCCAGCAGCCAGGGGGGGCGGGCGGACTATGGCTACACCTTC
TRBV6-1	.	TRBJ1-4	.	CASTESGRSNEKLFF	TGTGCCAGCACCGAAAGTGGGCGGAGTAATGAAAAACTGTTTTTT
TRBV5-5	.	TRBJ2-2	.	CASSLGDTGELFF	TGTGCCAGCAGCTTAGGTGACACCGGGGAGCTGTTTTTT
TRBV11-2	.	TRBJ2-7	once	CASSSSRGSYEQYF	TGTGCCAGCAGCTCCTCCAGGGGTTCGTACGAGCAGTACTTC
TRBV6-1	.	TRBJ2-1	.	CASSEAAWNGEQFF	TGTGCCAGCAGTGAAGCAGCCTGGAACGGGGAGCAGTTCTTC
TRBV7-9	TRBD2	TRBJ2-3	.	CASSLGLAETDTQYF	TGTGCCAGCAGCTTAGGTCTAGCGGAGACAGATACGCAGTATTTT
TRBV7-2	.	TRBJ1-1	.	CASSLTAPTEAFF	TGTGCCAGCAGCTTAACGGCTCCGACTGAAGCTTTCTTT
TRBV28	TRBD1	TRBJ1-1	.	CASRLGQGTMNTEAFF	TGTGCCAGCAGACTAGGACAGGGAACTATGAACACTGAAGCTTTCTTT
TRBV19	.	TRBJ2-7	.	CASSIRGSSYEQYF	TGTGCCAGTAGTATCCGTGGGAGCTCCTACGAGCAGTACTTC
TRBV6-6	.	TRBJ2-7	.	CASSLDAGGIYEQYF	TGTGCCAGTTCCTTGGACGCCGGAGGAATATACGAGCAGTACTTC
TRBV14	TRBD1	TRBJ2-7	.	CASSQDKGQGVLGQYF	TGTGCCAGCAGCCAAGATAAAGGACAGGGGGTCCTTGGGCAGTACTTC
TRBV5-1	.	TRBJ2-2	.	CASTITNGNTGELFF	TGCGCCAGCACCATAACCAATGGGAACACCGGGGAGCTGTTTTTT
TRBV18	.	TRBJ2-3	once	CASSPQRQGTDTQYF	TGTGCCAGCTCACCACAGCGTCAGGGCACAGATACGCAGTATTTT
TRBV7-8	TRBD1	TRBJ2-1	.	CASSASLDRDKFF	TGTGCCAGCAGCGCGAGTTTAGACAGGGATAAGTTCTTC
TRBV18	TRBD1	TRBJ1-2	.	CASSPLEGGGDGYTF	TGTGCCAGCTCACCACTGGAAGGGGGCGGTGATGGCTACACCTTC
TRBV25-1	TRBD2	TRBJ2-7	.	CASSESLAGVYEQYF	TGTGCCAGCAGTGAATCCCTAGCGGGAGTCTACGAGCAGTACTTC
TRBV5-6	TRBD1	TRBJ2-6	.	CASSRQGVLSGANVLTF	TGTGCCAGCAGCAGACAGGGGGTTTTGTCTGGGGCCAACGTCCTGACTTTC
TRBV6-1	.	TRBJ1-3	.	CASSEAPGNTIYF	TGTGCCAGCAGTGAAGCCCCTGGAAACACCATATATTTT
TRBV29-1	.	TRBJ1-1	.	CSGSSANTEAFF	TGCAGCGGAAGTTCCGCGAACACTGAAGCTTTCTTT
TRBV29-1	TRBD2	TRBJ2-7	.	CSVTSGSYEQYF	TGCAGCGTAACTAGCGGGTCCTACGAGCAGTACTTC
TRBV7-2	TRBD2	TRBJ2-3	once	CASSKGSGGDTQYF	TGTGCCAGCAGCAAAGGTAGCGGGGGGGATACGCAGTATTTT
TRBV5-1	.	TRBJ1-1	once	CASSLQGPQTEAFF	TGCGCCAGCAGCTTACAGGGCCCGCAAACTGAAGCTTTCTTT
TRBV2	.	TRBJ2-2	.	CASSDGPNTGELFF	TGTGCCAGCAGTGACGGTCCCAACACCGGGGAGCTGTTTTTT
TRBV4-2	.	TRBJ2-7	.	CASSQRRGDEQYF	TGTGCCAGCAGCCAACGGAGGGGGGACGAGCAGTACTTC
TRBV7-6	TRBD1	TRBJ2-7	.	CASSFSGGGDEQYF	TGTGCCAGCAGCTTCTCAGGGGGCGGGGACGAGCAGTACTTC
TRBV9	.	TRBJ1-5	.	CASSVDGGGNQLQHF	TGTGCCAGCAGCGTAGATGGGGGAGGCAATCAGCTCCAGCATTTT
TRBV6-1	.	TRBJ2-7	few	CASEDSAYEQYF	TGTGCCAGCGAGGACAGTGCCTACGAGCAGTACTTC
TRBV6-5	TRBD1	TRBJ1-6	medium-sized	CASSYSTGGYSPLHF	TGTGCCAGCAGTTACTCGACAGGGGGTTATTCACCCCTCCACTTT
TRBV29-1	.	TRBJ1-5	.	CSVGVQVGQPQHF	TGCAGCGTTGGAGTACAGGTTGGCCAGCCCCAGCATTTT
TRBV7-2	TRBD2	TRBJ2-1	.	CASSLGGRARLYSYNEQFF	TGTGCCAGCAGCTTGGGGGGGAGGGCTCGCTTGTATTCCTACAATGAGCAGTTCTTC
TRBV7-9	.	TRBJ2-7	.	CASSLAASSGEQYF	TGTGCCAGCAGCCTCGCTGCGTCGTCCGGCGAGCAGTACTTC
TRBV6-5	.	TRBJ2-7	.	CASSRTLQREQYF	TGTGCCAGCAGCCGTACCCTACAGCGAGAGCAGTACTTC
TRBV18	.	TRBJ2-1	.	CASSEAGGASYNEQFF	TGTGCCAGCTCTGAAGCTGGGGGGGCGTCCTACAATGAGCAGTTCTTC
TRBV5-6	.	TRBJ2-5	.	CASSYQETQYF	TGTGCCAGCAGCTACCAAGAGACCCAGTACTTC
TRBV5-4	.	TRBJ1-2	.	CASSLNRDLTGYTF	TGTGCCAGCAGCCTCAACAGGGATTTGACTGGCTACACCTTC
TRBV11-2	.	TRBJ2-3	.	CASRAGTHAATDTQYF	TGTGCCAGCAGGGCCGGGACCCACGCCGCCACAGATACGCAGTATTTT
TRBV6-6	.	TRBJ1-4	.	CASISGLADELFF	TGTGCCAGCATATCAGGTTTAGCCGACGAACTGTTTTTT
TRBV7-3	TRBD1	TRBJ2-1	.	CASSRRGQEIYNEQFF	TGTGCCAGCAGCCGGAGGGGACAGGAGATTTACAATGAGCAGTTCTTC
TRBV6-1	.	TRBJ2-2	.	CASSSLHNTGELFF	TGTGCCAGCAGCAGCTTACATAACACCGGGGAGCTGTTTTTT